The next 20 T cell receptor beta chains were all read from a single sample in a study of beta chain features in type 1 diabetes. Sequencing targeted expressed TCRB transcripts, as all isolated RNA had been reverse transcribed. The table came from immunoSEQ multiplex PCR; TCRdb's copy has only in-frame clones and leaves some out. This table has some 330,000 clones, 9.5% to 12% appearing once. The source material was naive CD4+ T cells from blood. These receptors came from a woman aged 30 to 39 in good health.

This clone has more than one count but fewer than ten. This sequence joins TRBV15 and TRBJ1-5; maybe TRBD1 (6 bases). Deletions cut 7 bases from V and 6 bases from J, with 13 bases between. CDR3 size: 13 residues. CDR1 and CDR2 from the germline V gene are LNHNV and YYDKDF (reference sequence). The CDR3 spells CATTPNRAQPQHF. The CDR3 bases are TGTGCCACCACTCCCAACAGGGCTCAGCCCCAGCATTTT.

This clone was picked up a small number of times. The CDR3 loop is CASKRDLVSYEQYF. The CDR3 coding sequence is TGTGCCAGCAAGCGGGACCTTGTCTCCTACGAGCAGTACTTC. The chain combines TRBV2 with TRBJ2-7; 7 nucleotides align to TRBD2. With V trimmed by 7 bases and J by 0 bases, 6 bases remained unmatched. Germline V gene data show CDR1 as SNHLY and CDR2 as FYNNEI. This CDR3 region has 14 residues.

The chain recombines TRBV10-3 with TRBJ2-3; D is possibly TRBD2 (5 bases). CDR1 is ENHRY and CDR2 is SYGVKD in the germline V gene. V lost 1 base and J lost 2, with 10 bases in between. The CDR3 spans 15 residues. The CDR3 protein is CAISELDFSTDTQYF. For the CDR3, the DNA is TGTGCCATCAGTGAGTTGGACTTCTCCACAGATACGCAGTATTTT.

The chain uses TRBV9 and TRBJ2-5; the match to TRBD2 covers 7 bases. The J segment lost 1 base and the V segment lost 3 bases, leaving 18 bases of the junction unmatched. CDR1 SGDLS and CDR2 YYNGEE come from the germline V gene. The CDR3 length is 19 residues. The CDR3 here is CASSAPPSVTGGAQETQYF. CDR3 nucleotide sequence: TGTGCCAGCAGCGCCCCCCCGTCTGTTACGGGAGGCGCCCAAGAGACCCAGTACTTC.

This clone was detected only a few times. CDR3 sequence: CASSLAPGRGNYGYTF. In nucleotides, the CDR3 is TGTGCCAGCAGCTTGGCCCCTGGCAGGGGCAACTATGGCTACACCTTC. This sequence joins TRBV5-4 and TRBJ1-2; TRBD1 is a possible D gene (6 bases). Germline loops: CDR1 SGHNT, CDR2 YYREEE (reference sequence). CDR3 length: 16 residues. The V end was cut by 0 bases, the J end by 2 bases, with 14 bases between.

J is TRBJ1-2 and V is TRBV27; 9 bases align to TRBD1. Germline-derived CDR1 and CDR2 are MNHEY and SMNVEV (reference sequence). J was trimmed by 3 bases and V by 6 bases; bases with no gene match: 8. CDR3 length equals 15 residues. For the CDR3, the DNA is TGTGCCAGCAGCCAAATCACAGGGGGCGACTATGGCTACACCTTC. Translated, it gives CASSQITGGDYGYTF.

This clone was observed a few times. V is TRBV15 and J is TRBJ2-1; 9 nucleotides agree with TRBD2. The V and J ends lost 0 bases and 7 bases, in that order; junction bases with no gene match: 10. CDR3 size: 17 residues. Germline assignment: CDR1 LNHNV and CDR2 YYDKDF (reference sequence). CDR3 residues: CATSREYSGSGLNEQFF. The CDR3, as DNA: TGTGCCACCAGCAGAGAATATAGCGGGAGTGGCTTGAATGAGCAGTTCTTC.

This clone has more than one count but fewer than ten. Here the CDR3 DNA reads TGTGCCAGCTCACCACCAGGACTAGCGGAATACAATGAGCAGTTCTTC. Translation: CASSPPGLAEYNEQFF. This rearrangement joins TRBV18 to TRBJ2-1; TRBD2 matches 10 bases. Germline loops: CDR1 KGHSH, CDR2 LQKENI. The trim removed 0 bases at V and 4 bases at J, leaving 3 bases unmatched. The CDR3 totals 16 residues.

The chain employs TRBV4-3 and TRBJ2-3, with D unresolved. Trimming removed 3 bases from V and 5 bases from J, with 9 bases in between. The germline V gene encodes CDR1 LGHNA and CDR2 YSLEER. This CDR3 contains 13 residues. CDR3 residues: CASSQTPRDTQYF. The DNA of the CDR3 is TGCGCCAGCAGCCAGACTCCTAGAGATACGCAGTATTTT.

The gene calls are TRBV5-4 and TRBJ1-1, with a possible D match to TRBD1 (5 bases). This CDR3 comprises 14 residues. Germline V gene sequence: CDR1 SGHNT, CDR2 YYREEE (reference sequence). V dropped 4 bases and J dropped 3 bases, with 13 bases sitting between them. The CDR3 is CASSVDRGYTEAFF. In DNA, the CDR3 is TGTGCCAGCAGCGTCGACAGAGGTTACACTGAAGCTTTCTTT.

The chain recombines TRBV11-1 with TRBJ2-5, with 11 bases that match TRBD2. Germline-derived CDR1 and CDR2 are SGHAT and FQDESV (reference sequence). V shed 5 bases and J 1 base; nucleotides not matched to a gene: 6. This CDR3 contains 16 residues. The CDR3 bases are TGTGCCAGCAGCACAACCGGGACTAGCGGCCAAGAGACCCAGTACTTC. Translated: CASSTTGTSGQETQYF.

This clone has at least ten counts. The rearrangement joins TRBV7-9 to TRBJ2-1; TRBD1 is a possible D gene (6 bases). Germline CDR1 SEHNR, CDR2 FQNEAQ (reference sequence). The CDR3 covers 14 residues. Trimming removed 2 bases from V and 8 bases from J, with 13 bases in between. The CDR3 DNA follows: TGTGCCAGCAGCTTAACACAGGGTTCCGATGAGCAGTTCTTC. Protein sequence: CASSLTQGSDEQFF. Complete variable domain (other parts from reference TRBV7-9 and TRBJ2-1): DTGVSQNPRHKITKRGQNVTFRCDPISEHNRLYWYRQTLGQGPEFLTYFQNEAQLEKSRLLSDRFSAERPKGSFSTLEIQRTEQGDSAMYLCASSLTQGSDEQFFGPGTRLTVL.

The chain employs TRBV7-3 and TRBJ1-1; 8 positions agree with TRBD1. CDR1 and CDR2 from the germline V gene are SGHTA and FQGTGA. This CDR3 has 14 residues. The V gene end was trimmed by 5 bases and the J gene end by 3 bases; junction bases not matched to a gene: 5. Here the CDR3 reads CASSTSTGDTEAFF. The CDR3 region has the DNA TGTGCCAGCAGCACCTCGACAGGGGACACTGAAGCTTTCTTT.

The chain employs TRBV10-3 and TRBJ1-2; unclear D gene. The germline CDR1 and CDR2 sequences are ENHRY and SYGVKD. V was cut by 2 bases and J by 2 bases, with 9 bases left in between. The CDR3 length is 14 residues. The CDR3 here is CAISEAENNYGYTF. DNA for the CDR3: TGTGCCATCAGTGAGGCCGAGAACAACTATGGCTACACCTTC.

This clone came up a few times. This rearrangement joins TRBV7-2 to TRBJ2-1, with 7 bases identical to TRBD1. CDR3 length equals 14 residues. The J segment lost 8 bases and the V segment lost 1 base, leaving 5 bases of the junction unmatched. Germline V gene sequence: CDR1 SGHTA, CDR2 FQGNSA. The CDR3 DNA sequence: TGTGCCAGCAGCTTAGGGCCACAGGGGTATGAGCAGTTCTTC. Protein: CASSLGPQGYEQFF.

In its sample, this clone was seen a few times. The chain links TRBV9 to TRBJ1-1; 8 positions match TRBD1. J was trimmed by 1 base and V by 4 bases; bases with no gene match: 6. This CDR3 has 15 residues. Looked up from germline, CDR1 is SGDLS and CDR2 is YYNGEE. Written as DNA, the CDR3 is TGTGCCAGCAGCCCCCGGGGACAGGAGAACACTGAAGCTTTCTTT. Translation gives CASSPRGQENTEAFF. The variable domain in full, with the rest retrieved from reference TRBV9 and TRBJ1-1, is DSGVTQTPKHLITATGQRVTLRCSPRSGDLSVYWYQQSLDQGLQFLIQYYNGEERAKGNILERFSAQQFPDLHSELNLSSLELGDSALYFCASSPRGQENTEAFFGQGTRLTVV.

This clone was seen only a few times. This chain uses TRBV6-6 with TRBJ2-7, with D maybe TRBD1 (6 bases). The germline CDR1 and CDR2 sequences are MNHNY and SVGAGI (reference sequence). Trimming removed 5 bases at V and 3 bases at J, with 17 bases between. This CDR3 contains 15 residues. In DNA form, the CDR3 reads TGTGCCAGCAGTCCTCGACAGGTGGTTGTCTACGAGCAGTACTTC. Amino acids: CASSPRQVVVYEQYF.

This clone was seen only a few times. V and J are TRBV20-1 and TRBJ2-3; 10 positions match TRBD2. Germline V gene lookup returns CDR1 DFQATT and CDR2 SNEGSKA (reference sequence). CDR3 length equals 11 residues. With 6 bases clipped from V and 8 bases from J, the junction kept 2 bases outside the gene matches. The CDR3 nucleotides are TGCAGTGCCTGGACTAGCGGTACGCAGTATTTT. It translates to CSAWTSGTQYF.

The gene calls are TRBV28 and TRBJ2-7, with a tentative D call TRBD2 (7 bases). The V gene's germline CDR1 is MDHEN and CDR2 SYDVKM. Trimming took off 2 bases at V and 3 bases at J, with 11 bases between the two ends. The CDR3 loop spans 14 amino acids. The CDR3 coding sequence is TGTGCCAGCAGTTTAGAGGGGGGGGGCTACGAGCAGTACTTC. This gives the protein CASSLEGGGYEQYF.

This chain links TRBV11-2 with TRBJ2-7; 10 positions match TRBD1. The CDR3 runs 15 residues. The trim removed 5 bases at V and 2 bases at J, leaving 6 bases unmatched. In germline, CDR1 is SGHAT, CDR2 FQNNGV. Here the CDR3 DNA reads TGTGCCAGCAGCAGCGCCGGGACAGGGGCCTACGAGCAGTACTTC. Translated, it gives CASSSAGTGAYEQYF.